This TCR beta chain was recovered during a study of blood T cell repertoires in COVID-19 (dated by TCRdb to 2018 to 2021). With regard to the full study: Samples from collaborators originated in the United States, Italy and Spain and spanned both the acute and convalescent phases of COVID-19. The material from the prospective study consisted of cDNA or gDNA derived from T cells, B-cell-depleted T cells, or PBMCs. The dataset comprised deeply sampled blood TCRbeta repertoires from subjects exposed to, actively infected with, or recovered from COVID-19. The repertoires were released in a freely available public database intended as a resource for research on the immune response to SARS-CoV-2. The samples were drawn from the first 160 participants of the ongoing ImmuneRACE study and from 1,254 subjects provided by 6 global collaborators. Nearly every sample came with metadata listing a de-identified subject ID, COVID-19 status, age in years and sex. Where HLA class I and class II types were available, the types were taken from metadata supplied by the sample provider, not from assay-based typing.

TCRbeta CDR3 regions were amplified from genomic DNA by means of the immunoSEQ Assay, a bias-controlled multiplex PCR. As for the original processing: The number of nucleated cells in each sample was estimated from the amplification of reference gene primers within the assay. To quantify the absolute abundance of each unique TCRbeta CDR3 rearrangement, sequence reads were collapsed and filtered. For each sample, productive Simpson clonality was calculated by taking the square root of Simpson's diversity index across productive rearrangements. Entries here come from immuneACCESS through TCRdb and include only in-frame sequences with V and J called. Some clones fail to appear in such tables; in the studies checked, an unresolved V gene covers under half of the shortfall, and the cause of the remainder is unknown. V, J and clone size reflect that table, while D and trimming were determined from the DNA. Counted in this sample were approximately 480,000 clones; roughly 87% of them appeared once. The ten largest make up under 0.85% of the sample.

This clone appeared once. It has no known antigen specificity. Base qualities are not recorded, but no much larger clone differs from it by a single base. V sheds 5 bases and J sheds 5 bases, leaving 15 bases between their ends. The cysteine opens and the phenylalanine closes a CDR3 of 14 amino acids. Just the 42-base CDR3 DNA is kept, in frame starting at base 1. Based on the germline V gene (reference sequence), the CDR1 and CDR2 sequences are MNHEY and SMNVEV. The study at large found these results: Clinical and demographic metadata were provided uncurated, with the amount varying by source and participant.

Enrolling through a virtual design, the prospective study's participants ranged in age from roughly 18 to 89 years and lived across about two dozen United States geographic areas. In the prospective study, participants were assigned to cohorts based on the clinical history participants reported in a screening survey and a study questionnaire. ImmuneRACE Cohort 3 recovered participants were defined by two consecutive negative NP/OP PCR tests, healthcare professional clearance, or symptom resolution. In the prospective study, mobile phlebotomists collected whole blood, serum and a nasopharyngeal or oropharyngeal swab from each participant. Over a roughly two-month period, participants in the prospective study had the option of providing additional blood draws and questionnaires. Blood samples from the prospective study were shipped frozen or at room temperature prior to DNA extraction.

Sequences were obtained from PBMCs or T cells enriched from blood (not recorded which). The clonotype was recovered from a woman under 30 who had recovered from COVID-19. The chain couples TRBV27 to TRBJ2-5; matching of 5 bases hints at TRBD2 as the D gene. For the CDR3, the sequence is CASSPSGGGETQYF. The DNA is as follows: TGTGCCAGCAGTCCATCCGGAGGTGGCGAGACCCAGTACTTC.